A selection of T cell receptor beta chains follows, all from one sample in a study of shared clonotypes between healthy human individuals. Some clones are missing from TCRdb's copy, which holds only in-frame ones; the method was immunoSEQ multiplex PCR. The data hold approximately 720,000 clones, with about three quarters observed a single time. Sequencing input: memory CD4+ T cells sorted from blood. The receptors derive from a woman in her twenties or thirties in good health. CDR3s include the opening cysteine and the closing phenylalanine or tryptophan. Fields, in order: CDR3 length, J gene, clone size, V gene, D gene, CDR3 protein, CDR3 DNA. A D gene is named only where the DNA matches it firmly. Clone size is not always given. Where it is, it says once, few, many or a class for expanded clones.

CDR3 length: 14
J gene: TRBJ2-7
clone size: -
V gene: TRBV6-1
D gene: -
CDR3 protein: CASSGRGTSYEQYF
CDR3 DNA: TGTGCCAGTAGTGGGCGTGGCACCTCCTACGAGCAGTACTTC

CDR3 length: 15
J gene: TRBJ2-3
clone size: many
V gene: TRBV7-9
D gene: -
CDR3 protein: CASSSRGSSTDTQYF
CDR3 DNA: TGTGCCAGCAGCTCGCGGGGATCTAGCACAGATACGCAGTATTTT

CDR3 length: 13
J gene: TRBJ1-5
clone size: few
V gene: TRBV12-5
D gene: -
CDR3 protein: CASERVSNQPQHF
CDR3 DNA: TGTGCTAGTGAGAGGGTAAGCAATCAGCCCCAGCATTTT

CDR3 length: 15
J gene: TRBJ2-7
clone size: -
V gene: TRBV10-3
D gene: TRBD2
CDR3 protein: CAISEGGGLLYEQYF
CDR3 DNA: TGTGCCATCAGTGAGGGCGGGGGGCTTCTCTACGAGCAGTACTTC

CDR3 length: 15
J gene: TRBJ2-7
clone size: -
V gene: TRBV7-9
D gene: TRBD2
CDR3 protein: CASSWLAGARDEQYF
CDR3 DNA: TGTGCCAGCAGCTGGCTAGCGGGGGCGCGGGACGAGCAGTACTTC

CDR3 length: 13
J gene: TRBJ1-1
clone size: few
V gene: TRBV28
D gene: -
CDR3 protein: CAIAWAANTEAFF
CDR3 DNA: TGTGCCATCGCGTGGGCAGCGAACACTGAAGCTTTCTTT

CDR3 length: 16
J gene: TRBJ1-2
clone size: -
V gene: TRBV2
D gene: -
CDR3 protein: CASRANPRAANYGYTF
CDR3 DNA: TGTGCCAGCAGGGCGAACCCCAGGGCAGCTAACTATGGCTACACCTTC

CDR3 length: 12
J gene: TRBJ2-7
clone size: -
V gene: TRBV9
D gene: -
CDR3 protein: CASSPSSYEQYF
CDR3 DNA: TGTGCCAGCAGCCCTTCCTCCTACGAGCAGTACTTC

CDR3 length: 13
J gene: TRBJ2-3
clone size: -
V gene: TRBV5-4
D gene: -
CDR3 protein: CASSLGGPDTQYF
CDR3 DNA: TGTGCCAGCAGCTTGGGGGGCCCGGATACGCAGTATTTT

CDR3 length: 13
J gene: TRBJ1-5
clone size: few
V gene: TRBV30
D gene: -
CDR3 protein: CAWTTGGHQPQHF
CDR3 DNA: TGTGCCTGGACGACCGGGGGGCATCAGCCCCAGCATTTT

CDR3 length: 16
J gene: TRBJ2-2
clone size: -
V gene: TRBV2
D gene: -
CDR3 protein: CASSERLGSGTGELFF
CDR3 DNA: TGTGCCAGCAGTGAGCGTTTGGGGTCTGGCACCGGGGAGCTGTTTTTT

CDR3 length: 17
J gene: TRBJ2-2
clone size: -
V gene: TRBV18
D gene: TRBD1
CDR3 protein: CASSPPTGQGRTGELFF
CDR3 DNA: TGTGCCAGCTCACCACCAACCGGACAGGGCCGGACCGGGGAGCTGTTTTTT

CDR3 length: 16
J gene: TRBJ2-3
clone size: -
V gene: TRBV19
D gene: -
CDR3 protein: CASGIVLGSSTDTQYF
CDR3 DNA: TGTGCCAGTGGTATAGTACTAGGCTCATCCACAGATACGCAGTATTTT

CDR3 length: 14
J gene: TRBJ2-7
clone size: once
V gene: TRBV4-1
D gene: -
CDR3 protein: CASSQEVARDEQYF
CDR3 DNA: TGCGCCAGCAGCCAAGAGGTGGCGAGGGATGAGCAGTACTTC

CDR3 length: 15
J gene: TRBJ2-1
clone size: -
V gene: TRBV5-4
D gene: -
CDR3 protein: CASSLARVDQSRQFF
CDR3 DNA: TGTGCCAGCAGCTTGGCCCGCGTGGACCAATCGCGGCAGTTCTTC

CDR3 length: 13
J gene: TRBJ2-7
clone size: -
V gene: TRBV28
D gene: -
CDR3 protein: CASSLLFTYEQYF
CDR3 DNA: TGTGCCAGCAGTTTATTATTCACCTACGAGCAGTACTTC

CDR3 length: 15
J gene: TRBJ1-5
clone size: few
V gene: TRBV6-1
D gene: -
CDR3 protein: CASSTSGTSNQPQHF
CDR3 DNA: -

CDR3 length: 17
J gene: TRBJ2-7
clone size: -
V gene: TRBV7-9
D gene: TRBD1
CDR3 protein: CASSLPLDRDRGNEQYF
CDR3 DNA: TGTGCCAGCAGCTTACCCCTGGATCGGGACAGGGGAAACGAGCAGTACTTC

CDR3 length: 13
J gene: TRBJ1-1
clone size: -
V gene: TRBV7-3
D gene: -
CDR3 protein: CASSLGRNTEAFF
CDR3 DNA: TGTGCCAGCAGTCTCGGGCGGAACACTGAAGCTTTCTTT

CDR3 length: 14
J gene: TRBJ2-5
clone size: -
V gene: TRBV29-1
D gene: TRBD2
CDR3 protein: CSGGGGFGQETQYF
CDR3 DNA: TGCAGTGGCGGGGGAGGATTTGGCCAAGAGACCCAGTACTTC

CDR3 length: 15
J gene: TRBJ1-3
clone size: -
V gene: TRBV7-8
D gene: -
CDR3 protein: CASSSNRASGNTIYF
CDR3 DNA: TGTGCCAGCAGCTCGAACAGGGCCTCTGGAAACACCATATATTTT

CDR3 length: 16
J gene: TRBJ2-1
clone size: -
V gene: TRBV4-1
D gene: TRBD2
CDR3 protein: CASSRLGLATGNEQFF
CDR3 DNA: TGCGCCAGCAGCCGACTGGGACTAGCGACGGGCAATGAGCAGTTCTTC

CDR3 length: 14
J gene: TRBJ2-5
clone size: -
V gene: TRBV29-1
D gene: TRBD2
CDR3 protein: CSAASGRARETQYF
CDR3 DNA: TGCAGCGCCGCTAGCGGGAGGGCTCGAGAGACCCAGTACTTC

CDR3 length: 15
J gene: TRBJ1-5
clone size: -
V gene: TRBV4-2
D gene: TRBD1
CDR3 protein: CASSQVDRDNQPQHF
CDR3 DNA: TGTGCCAGCAGCCAAGTTGACAGGGACAATCAGCCCCAGCATTTT

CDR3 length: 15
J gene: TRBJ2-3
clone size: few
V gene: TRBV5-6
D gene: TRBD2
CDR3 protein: CASNTGAGGLDTQYF
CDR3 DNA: TGTGCCAGCAACACAGGGGCGGGAGGGCTAGATACGCAGTATTTT

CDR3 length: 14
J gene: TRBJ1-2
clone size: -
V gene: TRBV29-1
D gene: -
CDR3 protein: CSVVHRVANYGYTF
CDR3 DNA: TGCAGCGTAGTACATCGGGTCGCGAACTATGGCTACACCTTC

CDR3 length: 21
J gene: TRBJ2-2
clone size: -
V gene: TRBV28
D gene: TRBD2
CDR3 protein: CASLGQWKLAGRPSNTGELFF
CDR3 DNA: TGTGCCAGTTTGGGACAGTGGAAACTAGCGGGGAGGCCCTCGAACACCGGGGAGCTGTTTTTT

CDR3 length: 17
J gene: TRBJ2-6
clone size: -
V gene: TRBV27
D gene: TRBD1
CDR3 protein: CASSFHRGRSGANVLTF
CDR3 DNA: TGTGCCAGCAGTTTCCACAGGGGGAGATCTGGGGCCAACGTCCTGACTTTC

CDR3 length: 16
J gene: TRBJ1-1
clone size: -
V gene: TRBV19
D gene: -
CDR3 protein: CASTTPGWQSGTEAFF
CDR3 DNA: TGTGCCAGTACAACCCCGGGATGGCAGTCGGGTACTGAAGCTTTCTTT

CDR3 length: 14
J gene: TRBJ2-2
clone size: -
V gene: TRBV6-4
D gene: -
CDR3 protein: CASSGQANTGELFF
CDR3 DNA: TGTGCCAGCAGTGGGCAGGCGAACACCGGGGAGCTGTTTTTT

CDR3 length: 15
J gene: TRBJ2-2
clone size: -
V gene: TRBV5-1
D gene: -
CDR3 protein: CASSLAGANTGELFF
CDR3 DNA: TGCGCCAGCAGCTTGGCCGGCGCGAACACCGGGGAGCTGTTTTTT

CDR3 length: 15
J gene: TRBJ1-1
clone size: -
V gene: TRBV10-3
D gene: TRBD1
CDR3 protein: CAISSGTGGNTEAFF
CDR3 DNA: TGTGCCATCAGTTCAGGGACAGGGGGTAACACTGAAGCTTTCTTT

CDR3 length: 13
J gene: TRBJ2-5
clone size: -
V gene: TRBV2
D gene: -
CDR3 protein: CASSDGYQETQYF
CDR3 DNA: TGTGCCAGCAGTGACGGCTACCAAGAGACCCAGTACTTC

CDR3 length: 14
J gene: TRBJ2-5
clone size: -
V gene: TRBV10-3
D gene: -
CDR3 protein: CAIRYTGSGETQYF
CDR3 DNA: TGTGCCATCAGGTACACAGGATCGGGGGAGACCCAGTACTTC

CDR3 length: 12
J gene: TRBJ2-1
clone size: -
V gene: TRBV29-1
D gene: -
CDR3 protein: CSVSGHYNEQFF
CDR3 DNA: TGCAGCGTGTCGGGACATTACAATGAGCAGTTCTTC

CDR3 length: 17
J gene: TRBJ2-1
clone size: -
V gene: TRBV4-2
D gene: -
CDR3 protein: CASSQEDSRWDYNEQFF
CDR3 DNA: TGTGCCAGCAGCCAAGAGGATAGTAGATGGGATTACAATGAGCAGTTCTTC

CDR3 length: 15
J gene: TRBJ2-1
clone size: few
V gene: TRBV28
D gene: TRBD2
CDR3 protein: CASSSLGGGYNEQFF
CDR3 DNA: TGTGCCAGCAGTTCCCTTGGGGGAGGGTACAATGAGCAGTTCTTC

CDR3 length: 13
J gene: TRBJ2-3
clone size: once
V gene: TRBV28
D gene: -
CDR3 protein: CASSFLPPDTQYF
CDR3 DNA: TGTGCCAGCAGTTTCCTCCCTCCAGATACGCAGTATTTT

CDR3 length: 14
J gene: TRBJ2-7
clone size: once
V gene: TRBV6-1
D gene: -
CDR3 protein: CASRQDFSSYEQYF
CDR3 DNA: TGTGCCAGCAGACAGGATTTCTCCTCCTACGAGCAGTACTTC

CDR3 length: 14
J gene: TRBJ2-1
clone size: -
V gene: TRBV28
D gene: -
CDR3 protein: CASNLYREGNEQFF
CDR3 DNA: TGTGCCAGCAATTTATACAGGGAGGGAAATGAGCAGTTCTTC

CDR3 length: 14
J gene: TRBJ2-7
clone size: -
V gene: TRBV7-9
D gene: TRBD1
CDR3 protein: CASSLESRGHEQYF
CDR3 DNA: TGTGCCAGCAGCTTAGAGAGCAGGGGGCACGAGCAGTACTTC

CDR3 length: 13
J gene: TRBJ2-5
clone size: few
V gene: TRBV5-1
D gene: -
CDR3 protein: CASSTMNPQTQYF
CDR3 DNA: TGCGCCAGCAGCACCATGAATCCTCAGACCCAGTACTTC

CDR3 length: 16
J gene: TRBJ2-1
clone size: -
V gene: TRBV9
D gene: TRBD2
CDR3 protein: CASSVASGSGNNEQFF
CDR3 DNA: TGTGCCAGCAGCGTAGCCAGCGGGAGCGGGAACAATGAGCAGTTCTTC

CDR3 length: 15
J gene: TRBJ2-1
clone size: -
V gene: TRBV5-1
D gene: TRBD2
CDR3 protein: CASSLASGSSAEQFF
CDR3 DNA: TGCGCCAGCAGCTTGGCTAGCGGGAGTAGTGCTGAGCAGTTCTTC

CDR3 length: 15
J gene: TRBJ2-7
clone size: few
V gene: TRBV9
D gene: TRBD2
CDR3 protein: CASSVGGGRGYEQYF
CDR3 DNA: TGTGCCAGCAGCGTAGGGGGCGGGAGAGGCTACGAGCAGTACTTC

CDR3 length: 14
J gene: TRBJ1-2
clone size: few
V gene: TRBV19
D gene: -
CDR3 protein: CASSIDPGSYGYTF
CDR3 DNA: TGTGCCAGTAGTATAGATCCCGGCTCCTATGGCTACACCTTC

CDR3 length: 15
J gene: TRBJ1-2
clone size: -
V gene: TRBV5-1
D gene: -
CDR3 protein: CASSPEGATFYGYTF
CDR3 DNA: TGCGCCAGCAGCCCTGAAGGGGCCACCTTCTATGGCTACACCTTC

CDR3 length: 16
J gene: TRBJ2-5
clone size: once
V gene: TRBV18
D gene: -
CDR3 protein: CASSPRTVVRAETQYF
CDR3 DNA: TGTGCCAGCTCACCGAGGACGGTGGTTCGGGCAGAGACCCAGTACTTC

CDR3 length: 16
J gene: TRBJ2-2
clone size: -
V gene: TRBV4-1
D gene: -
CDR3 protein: CASSQSRGQTPGELFF
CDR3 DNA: TGCGCCAGCAGCCAATCGAGAGGACAAACCCCCGGGGAGCTGTTTTTT

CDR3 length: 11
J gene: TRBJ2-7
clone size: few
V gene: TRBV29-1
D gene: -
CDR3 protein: CSVDGGGEQYF
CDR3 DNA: TGCAGCGTTGATGGGGGTGGGGAGCAGTACTTC

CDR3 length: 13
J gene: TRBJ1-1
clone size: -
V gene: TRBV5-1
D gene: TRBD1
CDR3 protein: CASSGDRVTEAFF
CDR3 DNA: TGCGCCAGCAGCGGCGACAGGGTTACTGAAGCTTTCTTT

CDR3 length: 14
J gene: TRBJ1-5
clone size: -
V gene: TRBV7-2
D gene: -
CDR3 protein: CASSLTGTNQPQHF
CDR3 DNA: TGTGCCAGCAGCTTGACAGGTACAAATCAGCCCCAGCATTTT

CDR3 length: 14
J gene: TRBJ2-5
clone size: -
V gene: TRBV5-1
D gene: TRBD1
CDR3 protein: CASSSGQLQETQYF
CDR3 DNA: TGCGCCAGCAGCTCGGGACAGCTCCAAGAGACCCAGTACTTC

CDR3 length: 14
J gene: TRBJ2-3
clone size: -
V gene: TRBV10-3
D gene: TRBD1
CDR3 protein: CAISEPRGRDTQYF
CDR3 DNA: TGTGCCATCAGTGAACCCAGGGGGCGAGATACGCAGTATTTT